Included here is one T cell receptor beta chain sequence, with context. The PCR employed 60 Vbeta primers together with 13 Jbeta primers. Using immunoSEQ multiplex PCR, the repertoire was profiled, and TCRdb retains in-frame clones only, with some absent. Among some 160,000 clones listed, over 80% were seen once. As for the donors, each was a healthy bone marrow donor. V trimming: 3 bases; J trimming: 7 bases; junction bases outside the gene matches: 3. This CDR3 region has 13 residues. Germline CDR1 and CDR2: MGHRA and YSYEKL. These data come from a study of cytomegalovirus exposure and HLA in healthy donors.

The receptor was derived from a woman between 18 and 29 years old in good health and CMV-seronegative. Sequences were obtained from PBMCs. The chain has TRBV4-1 and TRBJ2-1; 7 nucleotides line up with TRBD1. The CDR3 here is CASSHYRGNEQFF. CDR3 DNA sequence: TGCGCCAGCAGCCATTACAGGGGAAATGAGCAGTTCTTC.